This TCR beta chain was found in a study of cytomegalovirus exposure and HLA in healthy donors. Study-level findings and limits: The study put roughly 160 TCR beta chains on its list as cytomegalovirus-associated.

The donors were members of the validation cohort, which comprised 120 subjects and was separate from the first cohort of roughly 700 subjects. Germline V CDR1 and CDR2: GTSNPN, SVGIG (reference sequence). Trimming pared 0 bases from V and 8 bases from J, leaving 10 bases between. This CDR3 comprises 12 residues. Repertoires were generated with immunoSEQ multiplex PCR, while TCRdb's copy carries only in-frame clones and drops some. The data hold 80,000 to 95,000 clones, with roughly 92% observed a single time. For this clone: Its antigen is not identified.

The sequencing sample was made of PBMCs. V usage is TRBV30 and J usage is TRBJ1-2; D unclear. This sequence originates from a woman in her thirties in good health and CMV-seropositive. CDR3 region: CAWSVGPGGYTF. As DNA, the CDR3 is TGTGCCTGGAGTGTAGGTCCGGGAGGCTACACCTTC.